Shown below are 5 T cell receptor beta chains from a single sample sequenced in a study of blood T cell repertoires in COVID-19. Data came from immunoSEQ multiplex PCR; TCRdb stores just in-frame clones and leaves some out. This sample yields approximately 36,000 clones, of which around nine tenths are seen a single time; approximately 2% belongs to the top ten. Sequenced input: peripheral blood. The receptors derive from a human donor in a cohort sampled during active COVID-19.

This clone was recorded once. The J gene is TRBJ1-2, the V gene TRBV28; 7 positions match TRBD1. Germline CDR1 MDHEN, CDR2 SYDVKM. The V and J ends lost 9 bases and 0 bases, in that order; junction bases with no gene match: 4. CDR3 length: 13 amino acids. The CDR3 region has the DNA TGTGCCAGTACTACAGGGGCTAACTATGGCTACACCTTC. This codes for CASTTGANYGYTF.

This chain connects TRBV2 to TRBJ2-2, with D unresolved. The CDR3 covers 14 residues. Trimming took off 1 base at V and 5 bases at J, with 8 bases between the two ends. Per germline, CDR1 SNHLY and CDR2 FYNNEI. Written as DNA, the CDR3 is TGTGCCAGCAGTGAAGGACTTGAAACCGGGGAGCTGTTTTTT. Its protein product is CASSEGLETGELFF.

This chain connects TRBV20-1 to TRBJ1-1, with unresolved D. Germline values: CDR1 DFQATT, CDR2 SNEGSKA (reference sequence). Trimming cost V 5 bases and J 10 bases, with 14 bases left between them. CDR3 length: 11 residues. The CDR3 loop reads CSAPQAIGAFF. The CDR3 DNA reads TGCAGTGCTCCTCAGGCAATTGGAGCTTTCTTT.

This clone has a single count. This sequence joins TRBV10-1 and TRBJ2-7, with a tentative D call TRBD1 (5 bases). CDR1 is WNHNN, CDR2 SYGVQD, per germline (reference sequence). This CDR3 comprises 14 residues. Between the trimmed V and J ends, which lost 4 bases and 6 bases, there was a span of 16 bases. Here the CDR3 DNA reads TGCGCCAGCAGTGGGGGCCCAATGGGTGGCGAGCAGTACTTC. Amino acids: CASSGGPMGGEQYF.

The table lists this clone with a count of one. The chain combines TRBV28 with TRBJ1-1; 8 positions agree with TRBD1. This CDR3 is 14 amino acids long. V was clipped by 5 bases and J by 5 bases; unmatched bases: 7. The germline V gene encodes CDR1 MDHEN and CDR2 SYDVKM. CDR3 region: CASSPSRGLTEAFF. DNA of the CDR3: TGTGCCAGCAGTCCCTCCAGGGGGCTTACTGAAGCTTTCTTT. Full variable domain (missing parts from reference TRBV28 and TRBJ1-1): DVKVTQSSRYLVKRTGEKVFLECVQDMDHENMFWYRQDPGLGLRLIYFSYDVKMKEKGDIPEGYSVSREKKERFSLILESASTNQTSMYLCASSPSRGLTEAFFGQGTRLTVV.